This T cell receptor beta chain was sequenced during a study of cytomegalovirus exposure and HLA in healthy donors. Study-level information: Of the donors genotyped, approximately 430 in all, about 80% fell in the Caucasian-associated ancestry cluster. Whole-study results and caveats: Accurate HLA-A and HLA-B prediction from TCR beta sequences was reported for most subjects. In an earlier analysis, in around 590 donors, most V segments appeared productive either ~87% or ~30% of the time.

Looked up from germline, CDR1 is SGHAT and CDR2 is FQNNGV. The CDR3 has 14 amino acids. As for this clone: Its antigen is as yet unknown.

Healthy individuals who donated bone marrow served as the donors. The PCR contained 60 Vbeta and 13 Jbeta primers. The assay was immunoSEQ multiplex PCR, and TCRdb's table has in-frame clones only and misses some. The data hold about 130,000 clones, with about 74% observed a single time. The sample consisted of PBMCs. The chain recombines TRBV11-2 with TRBJ2-5, with 9 bases identical to TRBD1. The DNA end is a closer match to TRBJ2-7, so the J assignment may be wrong. This TCR was recovered from a man aged 25-40 years in good health and CMV-seronegative. CDR3 amino acids: CASSSPGQGYEQYF. In DNA, the CDR3 is TGTGCCAGCAGCAGTCCGGGACAGGGCTACGAGCAGTACTTC.